The entry that follows covers one TCR beta chain sequence. The data were obtained in a study of blood T cell repertoires in COVID-19. Study overall: The study drew acute and convalescent COVID-19 samples from the United States, Italy and Spain. Sources were T cells, B-cell-depleted T cells, or PBMCs; the material itself was cDNA or gDNA.

Trimming pared 4 bases from V and 2 bases from J, leaving 15 bases between. This CDR3 has 16 amino acids. CDR1 and CDR2 (germline): MGHRA, YSYEKL. Original analysis: Reference gene primer amplification gave estimated nucleated cell counts. Some clones are missing from TCRdb's copy, which holds only in-frame ones; the method was immunoSEQ multiplex PCR. The V and J calls and clone size come from that table; D and trimming were worked out from the DNA. The profile shows about 120,000 clones, around 86% of them singletons. Sequencing was done on a sample of peripheral blood. The genes are TRBV4-1 and TRBJ1-5; D perhaps matches TRBD1 (5 bases). The origin of this receptor is a man aged 35 to 55 with acute or convalescent COVID-19. Here the CDR3 DNA reads TGCGCCAGCAGCCCAGTGGGACTCGTAGGCAATCAGCCCCAGCATTTT. Encoded protein: CASSPVGLVGNQPQHF.